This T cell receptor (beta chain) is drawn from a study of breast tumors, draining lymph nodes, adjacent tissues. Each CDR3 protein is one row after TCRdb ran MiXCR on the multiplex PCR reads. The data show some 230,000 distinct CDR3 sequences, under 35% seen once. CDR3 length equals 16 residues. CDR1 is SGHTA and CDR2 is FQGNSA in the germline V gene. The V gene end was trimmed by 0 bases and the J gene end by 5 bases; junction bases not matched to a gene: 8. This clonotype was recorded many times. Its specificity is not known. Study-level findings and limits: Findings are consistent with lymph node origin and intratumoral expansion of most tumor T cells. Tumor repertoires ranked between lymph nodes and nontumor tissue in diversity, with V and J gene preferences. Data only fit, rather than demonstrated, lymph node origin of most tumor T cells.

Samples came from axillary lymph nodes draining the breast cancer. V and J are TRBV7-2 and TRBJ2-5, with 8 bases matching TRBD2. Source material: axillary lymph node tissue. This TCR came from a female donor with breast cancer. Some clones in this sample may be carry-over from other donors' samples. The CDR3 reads CASSLAPRGAHETQYF. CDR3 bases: TGTGCCAGCAGCTTAGCCCCGCGGGGGGCCCATGAGACCCAGTACTTC.